A selection of T cell receptor beta chains follows, all from one sample in a study of control samples from healthy donors and cancer patients. Repertoires were generated with immunoSEQ multiplex PCR, while TCRdb's copy carries only in-frame clones and drops some. Found here are tens of thousands of clones, 75% to 95% of them singletons; the top ten hold roughly 23%. Material for sequencing was PBMCs. Receptors were obtained from a middle-aged woman with head and neck cancer. The CDR3 runs from the conserved cysteine through the conserved F or W. A D gene is named only where the DNA matches it firmly. Clone size is stated in some rows and not others, as once, few, many or a class when expanded.

size,length,D,J,V,DNA,CDR3
.,16,.,TRBJ2-2,TRBV3-1/TRBV3-2,TGTGCCAGCAGCCCCTATCGGACGGGCAACACCGGGGAGCTGTTTTTT,CASSPYRTGNTGELFF
.,15,.,TRBJ1-1,TRBV20-1,TGCAGTGCTAGTTCAGGGTTTGAATTGAACACTGAAGCTTTCTTT,CSASSGFELNTEAFF
.,15,.,TRBJ1-6,TRBV5-6,TGTGCCAGCAGCTTATCCCCCTCGTTTGAGCTCCCCCTCCACTTT,CASSLSPSFELPLHF
.,16,TRBD2,TRBJ2-1,TRBV27,TGTGCCAGCAGTTTCTCCGGGACTATAACCCCAGGGGAGCAGTTCTTC,CASSFSGTITPGEQFF
.,17,TRBD2,TRBJ2-5,TRBV5-6,TGTGCCAGCAGCTTGCGCGGGACTAGCGGGAGGAGAGAGACCCAGTACTTC,CASSLRGTSGRRETQYF
.,13,.,TRBJ2-5,TRBV3-1/TRBV3-2,TGTGCCAGCAGCCAAGTATTGGGTGAGACCCAGTACTTC,CASSQVLGETQYF
.,13,.,TRBJ2-1,TRBV30,TGTGCCTGGAGTGTCAGCAGGAACAATGAGCAGTTCTTC,CAWSVSRNNEQFF
.,14,.,TRBJ1-1,TRBV19,TGTGCCTCCGGGGACCCAAGGGGATACACTGAAGCTTTCTTT,CASGDPRGYTEAFF
.,14,.,TRBJ2-7,TRBV28,TGTGCCAGCAACCTCATTGGCAGGTCCTACGAGCAGTACTTC,CASNLIGRSYEQYF
.,15,.,TRBJ1-5,TRBV28,TGTGCCAGCAGTTTAAGGGACGGCTACAATCAGCCCCAGCATTTT,CASSLRDGYNQPQHF
few,13,.,TRBJ1-2,TRBV5-1,TGCGCCAGCAGCTTGAGGATGGACTATGGCTACACCTTC,CASSLRMDYGYTF
once,12,TRBD2,TRBJ2-4,TRBV30,TGTGCCTGGAGTGCCGGGACTAGTAGTAGGTACTTC,CAWSAGTSSRYF
.,14,.,TRBJ2-3,TRBV28,TGTGCCAGCAAATACAGGGACTCCACAGATACGCAGTATTTT,CASKYRDSTDTQYF
once,14,.,TRBJ2-1,TRBV5-1,TGCGCCAGCAGTCGAGAACAGGGTGCCAATGAGCAGTTCTTC,CASSREQGANEQFF
.,12,TRBD1,TRBJ2-1,TRBV2,TGTGCTACCCGGGACAGGGGGAATGAGCAGTTCTTC,CATRDRGNEQFF
once,12,.,TRBJ2-5,TRBV2,TGTGCCAGCAGGACAGACCAAGAGACCCAGTACTTC,CASRTDQETQYF
.,14,.,TRBJ1-2,TRBV5-6,TGTGCCAGCAGCTTGGGCACAGGGCGTGGTGGCTACACCTTC,CASSLGTGRGGYTF
.,13,TRBD1,TRBJ1-6,TRBV6-5,TGTGCCAGCAGTATACGGACAGGGAGGCCCCTCCACTTT,CASSIRTGRPLHF
once,18,.,TRBJ2-1,TRBV21-1,TGTGCCAGCAGCAAAGCTGCTAGCGGGCTACGAGTGGGGGATGAGCAGTTCTTC,CASSKAASGLRVGDEQFF
.,14,TRBD1,TRBJ1-5,TRBV29-1,TGCAGCGTTTCCGGGACAGATCCCAATCAGCCCCAGCATTTT,CSVSGTDPNQPQHF
few,12,TRBD1,TRBJ1-6,TRBV19,TGTGCCACTTCGGACAGGGCTTCACCCCTCCACTTT,CATSDRASPLHF
.,12,.,TRBJ1-6,TRBV12-3/TRBV12-4,TGTGCCAGCAGGCGACACGATTCACCCCTCCACTTT,CASRRHDSPLHF
.,16,TRBD1,TRBJ2-5,TRBV2,TGTGCCAGCAGTGAAGATAGGGCAGGGGGCTGGGAGACCCAGTACTTC,CASSEDRAGGWETQYF
.,16,.,TRBJ1-5,TRBV2,TGTGCCAGCAGTGAAGCGGCCTCGGTGTTGGATCAGCCCCAGCATTTT,CASSEAASVLDQPQHF
.,14,.,TRBJ1-2,TRBV27,TGTGCCAGCAACGTCCCGGGGCGGAACTATGGCTACACCTTC,CASNVPGRNYGYTF
.,12,.,TRBJ2-7,TRBV27,TGTGCCAGCAGTTTTTCCGGATACGAGCAGTACTTC,CASSFSGYEQYF
.,14,TRBD1,TRBJ2-3,TRBV5-1,TGCGCCAGCAGCTCTGGGACAGGCACAGATACGCAGTATTTT,CASSSGTGTDTQYF
.,12,.,TRBJ2-5,TRBV12-3/TRBV12-4,TGTGCCAGCAGTTCTCGGACAGAGACCCAGTACTTC,CASSSRTETQYF
.,15,TRBD1,TRBJ1-1,TRBV19,TGTGCCAGTAGTATAGTTGGGACAGCCAACACTGAAGCTTTCTTT,CASSIVGTANTEAFF
.,12,.,TRBJ2-7,TRBV27,TGTGCCAGCAGTCTCGGGACCAGCGAGGAGTACTTC,CASSLGTSEEYF
.,15,TRBD2,TRBJ2-1,TRBV5-4,TGTGCCAGCAGCGGGGGGACTAGCGCCCTAAATGAGCAGTTCTTC,CASSGGTSALNEQFF
once,15,TRBD1,TRBJ2-7,TRBV19,TGTGCCAGTAGTTCCCGGGACAGGGCCGACTACGAGCAGTACTTC,CASSSRDRADYEQYF
.,15,.,TRBJ2-1,TRBV7-2,TGTGCCAGCAGCGGGGCGGGGTACTCCTACAATGAGCAGTTCTTC,CASSGAGYSYNEQFF
.,13,.,TRBJ1-2,TRBV5-6,TGTGCCAGCAGCTTGGTACGGGTCTATGGCTACACCTTC,CASSLVRVYGYTF
.,15,TRBD1,TRBJ2-4,TRBV7-9,TGTGCCAGCAGCCCCCGGACAGGCCCCAAAAACATTCAGTACTTC,CASSPRTGPKNIQYF